The clone carrying this T cell receptor beta chain showed up many times. Amplified TCR beta CDR3 regions derived from RNA transcripts. Primed by the HTBI set, a first-round RT-PCR was run on the TCR CDR3. Via MiXCR, TCRdb re-called the multiplex PCR reads, giving one row per CDR3 protein. The table shows 300,000 to 450,000 distinct CDR3 sequences, with roughly 15% occurring only once. This record belongs to a study of T cells in Graves' hyperthyroidism and ophthalmopathy. This CDR3 contains 13 residues. CDR1 is MGHDK, CDR2 SYGVNS, per germline. The V and J ends lost 4 bases and 2 bases, in that order; junction bases with no gene match: 1.

Input material: blood. This receptor was taken from a woman aged 25 to 39 with Graves' ophthalmopathy. The V call is TRBV25-1, the J call TRBJ2-5; 7 nucleotides line up with TRBD2. The CDR3 region is CASSAGGQETQYF. The CDR3 DNA reads TGTGCCAGCAGTGCGGGGGGACAAGAGACCCAGTACTTC.